Listed below are T cell receptor beta chains from one sample, sequenced in a study of cytomegalovirus exposure and HLA in healthy donors. Assay: immunoSEQ multiplex PCR; the TCRdb copy retains only in-frame clones and omits some. This table holds 130,000 to 150,000 clones, approximately 80% found once. Sequencing input: PBMCs. The receptors originated from a female donor in good health and CMV-seronegative. Each CDR3 is given with its conserved first and last residue. A D gene is named only where the DNA matches it firmly. A clone size is listed for some rows: how often the clone was seen (once, few, many), or a class if it is expanded.

d_gene | abundance | j_gene | v_gene | CDR3nt | CDR3aa
- | few | TRBJ1-2 | TRBV27 | TGTGCCAGCAGTTTAGGCAGGGGATTGGATGGCTACACCTTC | CASSLGRGLDGYTF
- | - | TRBJ2-7 | TRBV10-1 | TGCGCCAGCAGTGAAACAGGGCGGCGCGAGCAGTACTTC | CASSETGRREQYF
- | - | TRBJ1-3 | TRBV19 | TGTGCCAGTTATATGCGCGGCTTTGGAAACACCATATATTTT | CASYMRGFGNTIYF
- | once | TRBJ1-1 | TRBV9 | TGTGCCAGCAAACGATCGGACAGCCGAAACACTGAAGCTTTCTTT | CASKRSDSRNTEAFF
- | few | TRBJ1-1 | TRBV6-5 | TGTGCCAGCAGATTACAGGGGAACACTGAAGCTTTCTTT | CASRLQGNTEAFF
TRBD2 | - | TRBJ2-7 | TRBV11-1 | TGTGCCAGCGGATCTAGCGGGACCCACTCCTACGAGCAGTACTTC | CASGSSGTHSYEQYF
TRBD1 | - | TRBJ1-5 | TRBV2 | TGTGCCAGCAGAGAGGACAGGGGGCTTCAGCCCCAGCATTTT | CASREDRGLQPQHF
TRBD1 | few | TRBJ1-2 | TRBV5-4 | TGTGCCAGCAGCTTGGGCCGGGACAGGACTTGGCGGGGCTACACCTTC | CASSLGRDRTWRGYTF
- | - | TRBJ2-7 | TRBV7-2 | TGTGCCAGCAGCTTGCGACTACCCTCCTACGAGCAGTACTTC | CASSLRLPSYEQYF
- | - | TRBJ1-3 | TRBV6-1 | TGTGCCAGCAGCGACCGACAGGTGTCTGGAAACACCATATATTTT | CASSDRQVSGNTIYF
- | - | TRBJ1-3 | TRBV2 | TGTGCCACCCACTCCCAAGTTAAGGGAAACACCATATATTTT | CATHSQVKGNTIYF
- | - | TRBJ1-5 | TRBV19 | TGTGCCAGTGCCTCGTGGGGAGAAAGCAATCAGCCCCAGCATTTT | CASASWGESNQPQHF
- | - | TRBJ1-2 | TRBV25-1 | TGTGCCAGCACCGAGGGCCGCAACTATGGCTACACCTTC | CASTEGRNYGYTF
TRBD2 | - | TRBJ2-2 | TRBV5-1 | TGCGCCAGCAGCTTGTTTGAGGCGGGAGACCTCCCCGGGGAGCTGTTTTTT | CASSLFEAGDLPGELFF
TRBD2 | few | TRBJ2-7 | TRBV7-6 | TGTGCCAGCAGCTCAGGGACTAGTTGGAACGAGCAGTACTTC | CASSSGTSWNEQYF
TRBD2 | - | TRBJ2-2 | TRBV5-1 | TGCGCCAGCAGCTTGGGGACTAGCGGGGTTCATCCGAACACCGGGGAGCTGTTTTTT | CASSLGTSGVHPNTGELFF
- | - | TRBJ1-2 | TRBV7-9 | TGTTCCAGCAGCTTGGGGACACACTATGGCTACACCTTC | CSSSLGTHYGYTF
- | - | TRBJ1-6 | TRBV9 | TGTGCCAGCAGCGTAGACAGAGTTGATTCACCCCTCCACTTT | CASSVDRVDSPLHF
- | few | TRBJ1-1 | TRBV10-3 | TGTGCCATCAGTGAGGCATATGGGTCGGACAGTGAAGCTTTCTTT | CAISEAYGSDSEAFF
TRBD1 | - | TRBJ2-7 | TRBV7-9 | TGTGCCAGCAGTCAGGCGAGGACAGGGGTCTACGAGCAGTACTTC | CASSQARTGVYEQYF
- | - | TRBJ2-1 | TRBV19 | TGTGCCAGTAGTATTTTTCCAGGGGCTCGAGAGCAGTTCTTC | CASSIFPGAREQFF
- | - | TRBJ1-4 | TRBV6-6 | TGTGCCAGCAGTTACAGGACAGATGAAAAACTGTTTTTT | CASSYRTDEKLFF
- | - | TRBJ1-4 | TRBV7-2 | TGTGCCAGCAGCTTAAGCTATAATGAAAAACTGTTTTTT | CASSLSYNEKLFF
- | - | TRBJ1-5 | TRBV4-1 | TGCGCCAGCAGCCAAGAGCCTAGCGGGGGCTCCGATGGCAATCAGCCCCAGCATTTT | CASSQEPSGGSDGNQPQHF
TRBD1 | - | TRBJ1-2 | TRBV28 | TGTGCCAGCAGCCGTGGGACAGGGGGAAAGGGAATCTATGGCTACACCTTC | CASSRGTGGKGIYGYTF
TRBD1 | - | TRBJ1-2 | TRBV2 | TGTGCCAGCAGTCGACAGGGGCCCGGGGGTGGCTACACCTTC | CASSRQGPGGGYTF
TRBD1 | - | TRBJ2-7 | TRBV9 | TGTGCCAGCAGCGTAGGCTCCAGGGGGTGGGGGTCCTACGAGCAGTACTTC | CASSVGSRGWGSYEQYF
TRBD1 | - | TRBJ2-7 | TRBV7-8 | TGTGCCAGCAGCTTCAGAATCGGGACAGCCTACGAGCAGTACTTC | CASSFRIGTAYEQYF
- | - | TRBJ1-4 | TRBV11-2 | TGTGCCAGCAGCTTAGGTTGGAGTAATGAAAAACTGTTTTTT | CASSLGWSNEKLFF
- | - | TRBJ2-7 | TRBV27 | TGTGCCAGCAGTACACGACTTTCGGGCGGGGGCACTGGGTTCGAGCAGTACTTC | CASSTRLSGGGTGFEQYF
TRBD1 | - | TRBJ1-4 | TRBV30 | TGTGCCTGGAGTGTCGCAGGGGGCCGTGAAAAACTGTTTTTT | CAWSVAGGREKLFF
TRBD1 | - | TRBJ1-1 | TRBV20-1 | TGCAGTGCCCGGGACAGTGAAGCTTTCTTT | CSARDSEAFF
- | - | TRBJ1-5 | TRBV19 | TGTGCCAGTAAAACCGACAGTAGCAATCAGCCCCAGCATTTT | CASKTDSSNQPQHF
- | - | TRBJ2-2 | TRBV15 | TGTGCCACCAGCAGAGATACAGGGACCGGGGAGCTGTTTTTT | CATSRDTGTGELFF
TRBD1 | - | TRBJ1-2 | TRBV5-5 | TGTGCCAGCAGCTTGGAAGGACAGGGAGTCTCGAACTATGGCTACACCTTC | CASSLEGQGVSNYGYTF
- | - | TRBJ1-1 | TRBV7-2 | TGTGCCAGCAGCTTAGGGTTGGCCCTTTTTGGAGACACTGAAGCTTTCTTT | CASSLGLALFGDTEAFF
- | - | TRBJ2-7 | TRBV7-8 | TGTGCCAGCAGCTTAGTTGCAGGTTGGTCCTACGAGCAGTACTTC | CASSLVAGWSYEQYF
TRBD2 | - | TRBJ2-6 | TRBV15 | TGTGCCACCAGCAGAGTGGGGAGGGTCCAAAGCTCTGGGGCCAACGTCCTGACTTTC | CATSRVGRVQSSGANVLTF
TRBD2 | - | TRBJ2-2 | TRBV9 | TGTGCCAGCACCGTGACTAGCGGGCGGAACACCGGGGAGCTGTTTTTT | CASTVTSGRNTGELFF
- | - | TRBJ1-3 | TRBV28 | TGTGCCAGCAGTTTGGATCCCGGGGCTGGAAACACCATATATTTT | CASSLDPGAGNTIYF
- | - | TRBJ1-1 | TRBV5-1 | TGCGCCAGCAGCCCCCTCAGGGCGTCGGGCACTGAAGCTTTCTTT | CASSPLRASGTEAFF
- | once | TRBJ2-5 | TRBV29-1 | TGCAGCGCTAGAACGCCTCCTGGAGCGACCCAGTACTTC | CSARTPPGATQYF
TRBD2 | - | TRBJ2-1 | TRBV19 | TGTGCCAGTAAGGGACAGCGGGGGGCCCTCAATGAGCAGTTCTTC | CASKGQRGALNEQFF
- | - | TRBJ2-1 | TRBV7-9 | TGTGCCAGCAGCTTCACTAGTTTCAATGAGCAGTTCTTC | CASSFTSFNEQFF
- | - | TRBJ2-7 | TRBV28 | TGTGCCAGCAGTCCGAGCGGGTACCCCTACGAGCAGTACTTC | CASSPSGYPYEQYF
- | once | TRBJ2-2 | TRBV30 | TGTGCCTGGACACTCCAGGGTAGAGCTTACACCGGGGAGCTGTTTTTT | CAWTLQGRAYTGELFF
TRBD2 | - | TRBJ2-1 | TRBV11-1 | TGTGCCAGCAGCTCGACTCTAGCGGGGGCCTACAATGAGCAGTTCTTC | CASSSTLAGAYNEQFF
- | once | TRBJ2-1 | TRBV5-1 | TGCGCCAGCAGCTTGGTAGGACAACTCTCCTACAATGAGCAGTTCTTC | CASSLVGQLSYNEQFF
- | - | TRBJ2-7 | TRBV6-1 | TGTGCCAGCGAAGAGGGCCGGGTGCAGTACTTC | CASEEGRVQYF
TRBD2 | - | TRBJ2-7 | TRBV7-9 | TGTGCCAGCAGCTTATCTCACCTTAGCGGGGGTCCCCGTAGAGAGCAGTACTTC | CASSLSHLSGGPRREQYF
TRBD1 | - | TRBJ1-1 | TRBV27 | TGTGCCAGCAGGAGGACAGGGGCGAACACTGAAGCTTTCTTT | CASRRTGANTEAFF
- | few | TRBJ1-1 | TRBV7-9 | TGTGCCAGCAGCCCGGAGGGCCTGAACACTGAAGCTTTCTTT | CASSPEGLNTEAFF
TRBD1 | - | TRBJ1-1 | TRBV18 | TGTGCCAGCTCACCCGGTTGGACAGGGAGACGGGTGAACACTGAAGCTTTCTTT | CASSPGWTGRRVNTEAFF
- | - | TRBJ2-7 | TRBV6-4 | TGTGCCAGCAGTGAGCCGAGGTACGAGCAGTACTTC | CASSEPRYEQYF
- | - | TRBJ2-2 | TRBV4-3 | TGCGCCAGCAGCCAAGATGGCAGAGGCGCCGGGGAGCTGTTTTTT | CASSQDGRGAGELFF
- | - | TRBJ2-3 | TRBV27 | TGTGCCAGCAGTTCCCGAGGGGGGGCTAAAACAGATACGCAGTATTTT | CASSSRGGAKTDTQYF
TRBD2 | - | TRBJ2-3 | TRBV5-4 | TGTGCCAGCAGCTCGGTCGGGGCGGGAGGATTAGATACGCAGTATTTT | CASSSVGAGGLDTQYF
TRBD1 | - | TRBJ2-2 | TRBV7-9 | TGTGCCAGCAGCTTGGCAGGGGGCAACACCGGGGAGCTGTTTTTT | CASSLAGGNTGELFF
TRBD2 | once | TRBJ2-3 | TRBV9 | TGTGCCAGCAGCGTAACCGCGGGGGGGAGCACAGATACGCAGTATTTT | CASSVTAGGSTDTQYF
- | once | TRBJ1-4 | TRBV9 | TGTGCCAGCAGCGCGACCCTAAACAGCAAAGTATATGAAAAACTGTTTTTT | CASSATLNSKVYEKLFF